Following are 11 T cell receptor beta chains from one sample sequenced in a study of a mutant IDH1 vaccine in newly diagnosed glioma. Sequencing was performed with immunoSEQ multiplex PCR; in TCRdb, only in-frame clones are kept and a portion is missing. The sample yields roughly 51,000 clones, 80% to 85% seen once. Time point defined: week 23, last vaccination. The investigators gave 300 ug of mutant IDH1 20-mer peptide in each vaccine dose, together with topical imiquimod. Their specific antigens are unknown. The input for sequencing was PBMCs, taken from a glioma patient whose treatment included an IDH1 peptide vaccine. Receptors were obtained from a woman aged 40 to 49 with glioma. Some clones in this sample may be carry-over from other donors' samples.

The chain has TRBV2 and TRBJ2-4; D gene ambiguous. Germline CDR1 SNHLY, CDR2 FYNNEI. CDR3 length: 15 amino acids. Trimming cost V 1 base and J 0 bases, with 7 bases left between them. The CDR3 DNA is TGTGCCAGCAGTGAAGAATGGCTAGCCAAAAACATTCAGTACTTC. Translation gives CASSEEWLAKNIQYF.

The chain carries TRBV6-6 and TRBJ2-2; 7 nucleotides align to TRBD2. Germline CDR1 is MNHNY and CDR2 is SVGAGI (reference sequence). The CDR3 loop spans 16 amino acids. V shed 2 bases and J 7 bases; nucleotides not matched to a gene: 10. The CDR3 nucleotides are TGTGCCAGCAGTTACCTGTTGGCGGGGAGGGTCGGGGAGCTGTTTTTT. It specifies CASSYLLAGRVGELFF.

The CDR3 spells CASSETEYGAFTDTQYF. CDR3 coding DNA: TGTGCCAGCAGTGAAACGGAGTACGGGGCATTCACAGATACGCAGTATTTT. The V call is TRBV25-1, the J call TRBJ2-3; the D gene could be TRBD1 or TRBD2 (5 bases each). The CDR3 sequence is 17 residues long. Germline V gene data show CDR1 as MGHDK and CDR2 as SYGVNS. V lost 2 bases and J lost 2, with 17 bases in between. The entire variable domain, with the rest obtained from reference TRBV25-1 and TRBJ2-3, is as follows: EADIYQTPRYLVIGTGKKITLECSQTMGHDKMYWYQQDPGMELHLIHYSYGVNSTEKGDLSSESTVSRIRTEHFPLTLESARPSHTSQYLCASSETEYGAFTDTQYFGPGTRLTVL.

V gene TRBV6-1 combines with J gene TRBJ1-2; the D gene is possibly TRBD1 (5 bases). Trimming took 6 bases from V and 0 from J, leaving 11 bases between them. Germline V gives CDR1 MNHNS, CDR2 SASEGT. The length of the CDR3 is 14 residues. The CDR3 DNA follows: TGTGCCAGCAGGCACAGGAGCCCTAACTATGGCTACACCTTC. It codes for CASRHRSPNYGYTF.

This chain uses TRBV6-1 with TRBJ1-1; 7 bases are a match to TRBD1. Trimming removed 4 bases from V and 3 bases from J; junction bases left unmatched: 5. Germline V gene sequence: CDR1 MNHNS, CDR2 SASEGT. The CDR3 is 14 residues long. The chain's CDR3 is CASSGGGGDTEAFF. The CDR3 DNA reads TGTGCCAGCAGTGGAGGGGGCGGGGACACTGAAGCTTTCTTT.

The chain links TRBV6-5 to TRBJ2-7, with TRBD2 identical over 11 bases. This CDR3 is 15 amino acids long. With 6 bases clipped from V and 5 bases from J, the junction kept 9 bases outside the gene matches. CDR1 and CDR2 from the germline V gene are MNHEY and SVGAGI. CDR3 amino acids: CASRGLAGGENEQYF. The CDR3, as DNA: TGTGCCAGCAGGGGCCTAGCGGGGGGAGAGAACGAGCAGTACTTC.

This clone has just a few counts. This chain's CDR3 is CASSPRTYSNEQFF. The CDR3 DNA is TGTGCCAGCAGCCCCCGGACATATTCCAATGAGCAGTTCTTC. The chain has TRBV9 and TRBJ2-1, with a tentative D call TRBD1 (5 bases). Trimming pared 4 bases from V and 6 bases from J, leaving 14 bases between. The CDR3 is made up of 14 amino acids. Germline V gene data show CDR1 as SGDLS and CDR2 as YYNGEE.

The rearrangement uses TRBV20-1 and TRBJ2-7; no clear D gene. The germline CDR1 and CDR2 sequences are DFQATT and SNEGSKA (reference sequence). Trimming shortened V by 4 bases and J by 3 bases, and 7 bases separated the two germline ends. CDR3 length equals 11 residues. The CDR3 sequence: CSAKDGYEQYF. CDR3 coding DNA: TGCAGTGCTAAGGACGGCTACGAGCAGTACTTC.

This clone was detected only a few times. This rearrangement joins TRBV5-1 to TRBJ1-4, with 8 bases identical to TRBD1. This CDR3 region has 14 residues. V was pared by 5 bases and J by 7 bases, with 7 bases of the junction left unmatched. The germline CDR1 and CDR2 sequences are SGHRS and YFSETQ. The CDR3 DNA sequence: TGCGCCAGCAGTTCCGGACAGGGAGGTGAAAAACTGTTTTTT. Protein sequence: CASSSGQGGEKLFF.

This chain joins TRBV5-1 and TRBJ1-3; possible D gene TRBD1, 5 bases. V lost 0 bases, J lost 2 bases, and 9 bases lay in between. The CDR3 runs 15 residues. CDR1 and CDR2 from the germline V gene are SGHRS and YFSETQ. This chain's CDR3 is CASSLAGRTGNTIYF. In DNA form, the CDR3 reads TGCGCCAGCAGCTTGGCGGGACGAACTGGAAACACCATATATTTT.

This clone was observed a handful of times. V gene TRBV6-5 combines with J gene TRBJ1-1; unclear D gene. CDR3 length: 15 residues. Germline CDR1 and CDR2: MNHEY and SVGAGI. V lost 7 bases and J 4 bases, leaving 19 bases between the germline ends. CDR3 nucleotide sequence: TGTGCCAGCACCCAAGCGGCGGAAGGCGTCACTGAAGCTTTCTTT. Amino acid sequence: CASTQAAEGVTEAFF.